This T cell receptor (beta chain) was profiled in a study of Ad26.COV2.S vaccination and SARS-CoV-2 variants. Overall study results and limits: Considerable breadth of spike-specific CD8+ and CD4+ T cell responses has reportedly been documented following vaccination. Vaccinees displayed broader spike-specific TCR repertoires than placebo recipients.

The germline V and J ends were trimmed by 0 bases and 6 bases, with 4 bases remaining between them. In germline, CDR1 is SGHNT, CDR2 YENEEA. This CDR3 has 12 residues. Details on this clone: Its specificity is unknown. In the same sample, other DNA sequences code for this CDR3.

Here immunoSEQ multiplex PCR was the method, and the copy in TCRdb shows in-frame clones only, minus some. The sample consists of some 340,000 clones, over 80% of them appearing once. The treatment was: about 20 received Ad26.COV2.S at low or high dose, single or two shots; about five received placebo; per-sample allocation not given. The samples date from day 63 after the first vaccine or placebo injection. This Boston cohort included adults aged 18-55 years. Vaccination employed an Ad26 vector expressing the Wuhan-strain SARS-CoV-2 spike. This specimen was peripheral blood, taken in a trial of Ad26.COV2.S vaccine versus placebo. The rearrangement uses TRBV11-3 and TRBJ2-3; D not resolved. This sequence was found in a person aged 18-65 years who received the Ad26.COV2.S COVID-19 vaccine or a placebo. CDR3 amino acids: CASSLEGDTQYF. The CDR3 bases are TGTGCCAGCAGCTTAGAGGGGGATACGCAGTATTTT.